This note documents a single T cell receptor (beta chain) sequence. Its antigen is undetermined. These donors were members of the roughly 120-subject validation cohort, a group separate from the approximately 680-subject first cohort. Only in-frame clones appear in the TCRdb table, and some are missing; sequencing was by immunoSEQ multiplex PCR. The sample lists about 180,000 clones, less than 85% occurring once. The CDR3 spans 11 residues. The germline CDR1 and CDR2 sequences are DFQATT and SNEGSKA (reference sequence). Trimming took 2 bases from V and 7 from J, leaving 9 bases between them. This entry comes from a study of cytomegalovirus exposure and HLA in healthy donors. Study-wide results and limits: Among TCR sequences, most were rare, though some public TCRs appeared in many donors. Specificity for CMV antigens was confirmed in vitro for a few of the CMV-associated chains. Associated with cytomegalovirus, according to the listing, were approximately 160 TCR beta chains.

Sequenced sample: PBMCs. The receptor was isolated from a man aged 18-30 years in good health and CMV-seropositive. This chain connects TRBV20-1 to TRBJ2-7; maybe TRBD2 (5 bases). For the CDR3, the DNA is TGCAGTGCTAGAATAGGGAGTGAGCAGTACTTC. Amino acid sequence: CSARIGSEQYF.